The clone carrying this T cell receptor beta chain was recorded a few times. What it binds is unknown. This entry comes from a study of identical twins. Findings and caveats of the study: For monozygotic twins, models underestimated out-of-frame TCR alpha sharing. Whereas memory repertoires showed no such difference, abundant cord blood beta clonotypes carried fewer insertions. The degree of excess twin sharing was weaker in beta out-of-frame sequences.

A universal primer site was added by template switching, and unique molecular identifiers were carried by the cDNA. In TCRdb, the 5' RACE reads were re-called with MiXCR into one record per CDR3 protein. The sample has 1.5 million to 2 million distinct CDR3 sequences; more than 30% are singletons. Trimming left V 4 bases short and J 4 bases short, with 17 bases between. The CDR3 totals 15 residues. Per the germline V gene, CDR1 is SGHRS and CDR2 is YFSETQ. The rearrangement joins TRBV5-1 to TRBJ2-5, with a weak D call TRBD2 (6 bases). The TCR originated in a newborn girl in good health. Sequenced sample: cord blood. CDR3: CASSGDLVPIETQYF. The CDR3 bases are TGCGCCAGCAGCGGGGACTTAGTGCCCATAGAGACCCAGTACTTC.